This entry lists 15 T cell receptor beta chains sequenced from one sample in a study of cytomegalovirus exposure and HLA in healthy donors. Researchers ran the PCR with 60 Vbeta and 13 Jbeta primers. This table comes from immunoSEQ multiplex PCR, and its TCRdb copy is limited to in-frame clones, with some not included. The sample lists some 200,000 clones, roughly 78% seen once, with about 1.4% in the top ten. Sequenced input: PBMCs. The receptors originated from a girl aged 5-17 years in good health and CMV-seropositive.

This clone was seen once. The chain recombines TRBV7-2 with TRBJ2-3; 10 bases are a match to TRBD2. Germline values: CDR1 SGHTA, CDR2 FQGNSA. The CDR3 loop spans 16 amino acids. V gave up 2 bases and J gave up 6 bases; unmatched junction bases: 8. The CDR3 DNA follows: TGTGCCAGCAGCTTACGTAGAGCGGGGGGGGCGGATACGCAGTATTTT. Its protein product is CASSLRRAGGADTQYF.

The chain joins TRBV7-2 to TRBJ1-1; tentatively, D is TRBD1 (6 bases). The CDR3 is made up of 14 amino acids. Germline V CDR1 and CDR2: SGHTA, FQGNSA. V gave up 3 bases and J gave up 6 bases, with 14 bases separating them. The CDR3 coding sequence is TGTGCCAGCAGCTTCAGACAGGCTGCCCCTGAAGCTTTCTTT. Encoded protein: CASSFRQAAPEAFF.

This chain connects TRBV25-1 to TRBJ1-4, with 11 bases aligning to TRBD1. Germline V CDR1 and CDR2: MGHDK, SYGVNS. CDR3 size: 17 residues. Unmatched junction bases numbered 8, after V lost 4 bases and J lost 4 bases. The CDR3 DNA reads as TGTGCCAGCAGTGCGGGCTGGGACAGGGGGTATAATGAAAAACTGTTTTTT. This gives the protein CASSAGWDRGYNEKLFF.

This clone has just a few counts. The chain uses TRBV5-1 and TRBJ1-1; possible D gene TRBD1, 5 bases. The V gene's germline CDR1 is SGHRS and CDR2 YFSETQ. The CDR3 totals 14 residues. V was pared by 4 bases and J by 8 bases, with 18 bases between. This CDR3 reads CASSPGAGSREAFF. The CDR3 DNA reads TGCGCCAGCAGCCCCGGGGCGGGGTCTAGAGAAGCTTTCTTT.

The genes are TRBV5-1 and TRBJ2-3; 7 bases fit TRBD1. V dropped 5 bases and J dropped 0; count of bases not matched to a gene: 6. CDR1 SGHRS and CDR2 YFSETQ come from the germline V gene. The CDR3 runs to 15 residues. Written as DNA, the CDR3 is TGCGCCAGCAGTTCCTACAGGGGCAGCACAGATACGCAGTATTTT. Translation gives CASSSYRGSTDTQYF.

V is TRBV7-2 and J is TRBJ2-7; 7 bases are a match to TRBD1. Germline V gene data show CDR1 as SGHTA and CDR2 as FQGNSA. CDR3 length equals 15 residues. After removal of 3 bases from V and 1 base from J, the junction contained 6 bases not matched to a gene. The CDR3 coding sequence is TGTGCCAGCAGCTTGTCCACAGGGGTATCCTACGAGCAGTACTTC. Translating gives CASSLSTGVSYEQYF.

This chain uses TRBV5-5 with TRBJ1-2; 10 bases are shared with TRBD1. Germline CDR1 and CDR2: SGHKS and YYEKEE (reference sequence). V gave up 5 bases and J gave up 2 bases; unmatched junction bases: 6. The CDR3 extends over 15 amino acids. CDR3 nucleotide sequence: TGTGCCAGCAGGCAGACAGGGGGCGCAAACTATGGCTACACCTTC. This translates into CASRQTGGANYGYTF. The variable domain in full, completed from reference TRBV5-5 and TRBJ1-2, reads DAGVTQSPTHLIKTRGQQVTLRCSPISGHKSVSWYQQVLGQGPQFIFQYYEKEERGRGNFPDRFSARQFPNYSSELNVNALLLGDSALYLCASRQTGGANYGYTFGSGTRLTVV.

This clone was counted ten times or more. The V and J genes are TRBV2 and TRBJ1-2; tentative D call: TRBD1 (5 bases). The CDR3 loop spans 17 amino acids. From germline, CDR1 is SNHLY and CDR2 FYNNEI. V was cut by 3 bases and J by 1 base, with 18 bases left in between. The CDR3 spells CASSDFSGLHSNYGYTF. The CDR3 DNA is TGTGCCAGCAGTGACTTTTCAGGGCTACACAGTAACTATGGCTACACCTTC. The entire variable domain, with the rest obtained from reference TRBV2 and TRBJ1-2, is as follows: EPEVTQTPSHQVTQMGQEVILRCVPISNHLYFYWYRQILGQKVEFLVSFYNNEISEKSEIFDDQFSVERPDGSNFTLKIRSTKLEDSAMYFCASSDFSGLHSNYGYTFGSGTRLTVV.

The V call is TRBV4-1, the J call TRBJ1-2; unclear D gene. Trimming stripped 0 bases from V and 4 bases from J, with 9 bases between. Germline-derived CDR1 and CDR2 are MGHRA and YSYEKL. The CDR3 runs to 14 residues. The CDR3 DNA sequence: TGCGCCAGCAGCCAAGAGCAAGTCAGCTATGGCTACACCTTC. Its translation is CASSQEQVSYGYTF.

This rearrangement joins TRBV5-4 to TRBJ2-1, with 7 bases lining up with TRBD1. This CDR3 has 15 amino acids. V was clipped by 5 bases and J by 3 bases; unmatched bases: 8. The germline gives CDR1 SGHNT, CDR2 YYREEE (reference sequence). The CDR3 DNA sequence: TGTGCCAGCAGGATTACGGACAGGATCTACAATGAGCAGTTCTTC. Amino acid sequence: CASRITDRIYNEQFF. The variable domain in full, completed from reference TRBV5-4 and TRBJ2-1, reads ETGVTQSPTHLIKTRGQQVTLRCSSQSGHNTVSWYQQALGQGPQFIFQYYREEENGRGNFPPRFSGLQFPNYSSELNVNALELDDSALYLCASRITDRIYNEQFFGPGTRLTVL.

The chain is built from TRBV2 and TRBJ2-3; weak D call: TRBD1 (5 bases). Germline CDR1 is SNHLY and CDR2 is FYNNEI. The CDR3 has 16 residues. The V end was cut by 0 bases, the J end by 1 base, with 11 bases between. The CDR3: CASSEALDTGTDTQYF. The CDR3 DNA reads TGTGCCAGCAGTGAAGCGTTGGACACCGGCACAGATACGCAGTATTTT.

V and J are TRBV7-8 and TRBJ2-5; 8 bases map to TRBD2. Germline loops: CDR1 SGHVS, CDR2 FQNEAQ. The CDR3 length is 14 residues. Germline trimming cut 8 bases from V and 4 bases from J; bases unmatched to any gene: 9. For the CDR3, the DNA is TGTGCCAGCGCCGGGGGGGCAGGTGGAGAGACCCAGTACTTC. Its translation: CASAGGAGGETQYF.

The J gene is TRBJ2-1, the V gene TRBV6-5; weak D call: TRBD1 (6 bases). The V and J ends lost 4 bases and 4 bases respectively, with 17 bases between them. Looked up from germline, CDR1 is MNHEY and CDR2 is SVGAGI. The CDR3 sequence is 16 residues long. The CDR3 bases are TGTGCCAGCAGTTTAAACTCGGGACAAATTTACAATGAGCAGTTCTTC. It specifies CASSLNSGQIYNEQFF.

This chain links TRBV6-6 with TRBJ2-3, with D perhaps matching TRBD2 (6 bases). This CDR3 contains 16 residues. Per germline, CDR1 MNHNY and CDR2 SVGAGI (reference sequence). Trimming cost V 6 bases and J 5 bases, with 21 bases left between them. As DNA, the CDR3 is TGTGCCAGCAGGAACAACCCGCGGGGTTGGGTAGATACGCAGTATTTT. Protein sequence: CASRNNPRGWVDTQYF.

This clone occurred once. The chain uses TRBV9 and TRBJ2-3; TRBD2 might be the D (6 bases). Germline V gene sequence: CDR1 SGDLS, CDR2 YYNGEE. The CDR3 sequence is 14 residues long. V was cut by 4 bases and J by 2 bases, with 11 bases left in between. The CDR3 protein is CASSQAGPTDTQYF. The CDR3 DNA is TGTGCCAGCAGCCAGGCGGGGCCCACAGATACGCAGTATTTT.